The next 6 T cell receptor beta chains were all read from a single sample in a study of cytomegalovirus exposure and HLA in healthy donors. Method: immunoSEQ multiplex PCR; TCRdb's copy keeps in-frame clones and lacks some. The sample has 150,000 to 200,000 clones; less than 90% are singletons. Material for sequencing was PBMCs. Receptors originate from a man aged 30-40 years in good health and CMV-seropositive.

The chain joins TRBV4-1 to TRBJ2-1; a weak D match, TRBD1 (6 bases). Germline V lookup: CDR1 MGHRA, CDR2 YSYEKL. The V and J ends lost 5 bases and 2 bases respectively, with 19 bases between them. The CDR3 loop spans 17 amino acids. CDR3 amino acids: CASSFGSGVETYNEQFF. In DNA, the CDR3 is TGCGCCAGCAGCTTCGGATCAGGGGTGGAGACCTACAATGAGCAGTTCTTC.

This clone occurred a few times. This rearrangement joins TRBV10-3 to TRBJ1-1, with D perhaps TRBD1 (6 bases). The germline V and J ends were trimmed by 0 bases and 1 base, with 9 bases remaining between them. Germline assignment: CDR1 ENHRY and CDR2 SYGVKD. The CDR3 is made up of 15 amino acids. CDR3 sequence (DNA): TGTGCCATCAGTGAGTCGAAGGGGGAGAACACTGAAGCTTTCTTT. Residues: CAISESKGENTEAFF.

The rearrangement links TRBV5-4 to TRBJ2-7; D might be TRBD1 (6 bases). The CDR3 covers 15 residues. V shed 0 bases and J shed 7 bases, with 17 bases lying between them. The germline V gene has CDR1 SGHNT and CDR2 YYREEE (reference sequence). CDR3 sequence reads: CASSLGGQGPREQYF. DNA for the CDR3: TGTGCCAGCAGCTTGGGGGGGCAGGGGCCTCGGGAGCAGTACTTC.

The chain uses TRBV2 and TRBJ2-3; tentatively, D is TRBD2 (5 bases). The CDR3 spans 13 residues. Trimming removed 8 bases at V and 0 bases at J, with 9 bases between. Looked up from germline, CDR1 is SNHLY and CDR2 is FYNNEI. The CDR3 loop is CASPSISTDTQYF. The CDR3 region has the DNA TGTGCCAGCCCTAGCATCAGCACAGATACGCAGTATTTT.

Only a few counts were recorded for this clone. V is TRBV11-3 and J is TRBJ2-2, with D maybe TRBD1 (6 bases). This CDR3 contains 14 residues. The V gene's germline CDR1 is SGHNT and CDR2 YENEEA. Between the trimmed V and J ends, which lost 3 bases and 4 bases, there was a span of 9 bases. In nucleotides, the CDR3 is TGTGCCAGCAGCTTCGACAGGAGCACCGGGGAGCTGTTTTTT. Amino acids: CASSFDRSTGELFF.

This chain joins TRBV29-1 and TRBJ2-2, with 11 bases aligning to TRBD2. The CDR3 length is 14 residues. Looked up from germline, CDR1 is SQVTM and CDR2 is ANQGSEA. With V trimmed by 5 bases and J by 6 bases, 5 bases remained unmatched. CDR3 sequence reads: CSVFGLAGSGELFF. The DNA of the CDR3 is TGCAGCGTTTTTGGACTAGCGGGTTCCGGGGAGCTGTTTTTT.